This TCR beta chain was documented in a study of CD8+ T cells in alopecia areata. Following RNA extraction, reverse transcription yielded cDNA that acted as the sequencing template. The table came from immunoSEQ multiplex PCR; TCRdb's copy has only in-frame clones and leaves some out. The profile shows about 110,000 clones, 65% to 85% of them singletons. V shed 5 bases and J shed 9 bases, with 8 bases lying between them. Germline V gene lookup returns CDR1 MNHEY and CDR2 SMNVEV (reference sequence). This CDR3 spans 11 amino acids. Described treatment: oral pan-JAK inhibitor, 5-10 mg twice daily. Sequencing was performed on CD8+ T cells sorted from blood, taken at week 24, from a patient treated with tofacitinib. The clonotype comes from a human donor with alopecia areata. The rearrangement uses TRBV27 and TRBJ2-1, with D possibly called TRBD1 or TRBD2 (5 bases each). The CDR3 spells CASSRGREQFF. CDR3 DNA: TGTGCCAGCAGTCGGGGACGTGAGCAGTTCTTC.